Detailed here is one TCR beta chain. The antigen is undetermined. The V end lost 2 bases, the J end lost 0 bases, and 12 bases lay between the germline ends. The germline CDR1 and CDR2 sequences are GTSNPN and SVGIG (reference sequence). The length of the CDR3 is 15 residues. The sample comes from a study of cytomegalovirus exposure and HLA in healthy donors. On the study more broadly: A prior study identified over 100 million unique TCR beta sequences from about 179 million T cells. Study results and limitations: Later, an analysis found that common viral pathogens appeared to be linked with several of the most significant clusters. A further, later analysis showed that HLA-associated TCR beta chains (compared with equally common others) were more clonally expanded. Rarity held for most TCR sequences, but there were some public TCRs that occurred in many donors.

The study ran its PCR with 60 Vbeta and 13 Jbeta primers. Here immunoSEQ multiplex PCR was the method, and the copy in TCRdb shows in-frame clones only, minus some. The sample lists roughly 110,000 clones; around three quarters were seen once. This clonotype was sampled from a man aged 25-45 years in good health and CMV-seropositive. V is TRBV30 and J is TRBJ2-3; perhaps TRBD2 as D (5 bases). What was sequenced was PBMCs. DNA of the CDR3: TGTGCCTGGAGTCCGGGATTAACTAGCACAGATACGCAGTATTTT. It translates to CAWSPGLTSTDTQYF. The full variable domain, rest sourced from reference TRBV30 and TRBJ2-3, is SQTIHQWPATLVQPVGSPLSLECTVEGTSNPNLYWYRQAAGRGLQLLFYSVGIGQISSEVPQNLSASRPQDRQFILSSKKLLLSDSGFYLCAWSPGLTSTDTQYFGPGTRLTVL.